The T cell receptor (beta chain) described here comes from a study of esophageal squamous cell carcinoma under preoperative chemotherapy. Study results and caveats: Peripheral T cells showed a significant TCR diversity increase after chemotherapy, unlike tumor-infiltrating lymphocytes.

This CDR3 comprises 15 residues. V trimming: 5 bases; J trimming: 5 bases; junction bases outside the gene matches: 6. CDR1 and CDR2 (germline): MNHEY, SVGEGT. Sample time point: after preoperative PTX-NDP chemotherapy. This clonotype was detected many times. The antigen remains unidentified. TCRdb redid the calling of the PCR reads with MiXCR, one entry per CDR3 protein. The sample holds about 20,000 distinct CDR3 sequences, about 45% seen once. Sampling took place from a patient given preoperative chemotherapy. The receptor's source is a human donor with esophageal squamous cell carcinoma. The donor label of this sample is uncertain. J is TRBJ2-1 and V is TRBV6-2 or TRBV6-3; 10 bases line up with TRBD2. The CDR3 DNA is TGTGCCAGCAGTGCTAGCGGGAGAAGCCACAATGAGCAGTTCTTC. It yields the protein CASSASGRSHNEQFF.